These 10 T cell receptor beta chains were all obtained from the same sample, sequenced in a study of blood T cell repertoires in COVID-19. TCRdb keeps only in-frame clones here, not all; method: immunoSEQ multiplex PCR. This sample has just over 300,000 clones, with roughly 90% found just once. Sequenced: PBMCs or T cells enriched from blood (not recorded which). The receptors were gathered from a woman in her 40s who had recovered from COVID-19.

The chain couples TRBV13 to TRBJ1-6, with TRBD1 matching over 9 bases. CDR3 size: 16 residues. V was clipped by 4 bases and J by 6 bases; unmatched bases: 7. CDR1 PRHDT and CDR2 FYEKMQ come from the germline V gene (reference sequence). The CDR3: CASSSGTGRFNSPLHF. The CDR3 DNA follows: TGTGCCAGCAGCTCCGGGACAGGGAGATTTAATTCACCCCTCCACTTT.

This rearrangement joins TRBV15 to TRBJ1-2; D uncertain. Germline V gene data show CDR1 as LNHNV and CDR2 as YYDKDF (reference sequence). V was trimmed by 6 bases and J by 4 bases, leaving 12 bases between them. The CDR3 has 13 residues. DNA for the CDR3: TGTGCCACCAGTTCGGAACGACTCTATGGCTACACCTTC. This codes for CATSSERLYGYTF.

This chain uses TRBV9 with TRBJ1-2, with 12 bases that match TRBD1. CDR1 is SGDLS and CDR2 is YYNGEE in the germline V gene. This CDR3 is 14 amino acids long. V trimming: 4 bases; J trimming: 6 bases; junction bases outside the gene matches: 4. The CDR3 reads CASSPGQGAHGYTF. CDR3 nucleotide sequence: TGTGCCAGCAGCCCGGGACAGGGGGCGCATGGCTACACCTTC.

V is TRBV5-6 and J is TRBJ2-3, with TRBD2 matching over 10 bases. Germline-derived CDR1 and CDR2 are SGHDT and YYEEEE. V lost 2 bases to trimming and J lost 2 bases; unmatched junction nucleotides: 5. This CDR3 region has 16 residues. DNA for the CDR3: TGTGCCAGCAGCTTATTTAGCGGGGGGTTCACAGATACGCAGTATTTT. Translating gives CASSLFSGGFTDTQYF.

The rearrangement uses TRBV4-2 and TRBJ1-3; tentative D call: TRBD1 (5 bases). Per germline, CDR1 LGHNA and CDR2 YNFKEQ. V lost 3 bases and J lost 0, with 12 bases in between. The CDR3 extends over 16 amino acids. This CDR3 reads CASSQPGGSSGNTIYF. For the CDR3, the DNA is TGTGCCAGCAGCCAGCCGGGGGGAAGCTCTGGAAACACCATATATTTT.

This CDR3 reads CASRSASGSTDTQYF. As DNA, the CDR3 is TGTGCCAGCAGGTCAGCTAGCGGTAGCACAGATACGCAGTATTTT. J is TRBJ2-3 and V is TRBV2; 7 bases agree with TRBD2. The germline V gene has CDR1 SNHLY and CDR2 FYNNEI. The V and J ends lost 6 bases and 0 bases, in that order; junction bases with no gene match: 6. This CDR3 comprises 15 residues.

The V gene is TRBV2, the J gene TRBJ2-7; D is perhaps TRBD1 (6 bases). This CDR3 region has 14 residues. V lost 1 base, J lost 2 bases, and 9 bases lay in between. The germline V gene has CDR1 SNHLY and CDR2 FYNNEI. Here the CDR3 reads CASSEGTVTYEQYF. The DNA for the CDR3 is TGTGCCAGCAGTGAAGGGACAGTAACCTACGAGCAGTACTTC.

This clone has a handful of counts. The genes are TRBV30 and TRBJ1-1; the match to TRBD1 covers 8 bases. Germline trimming cut 2 bases from V and 13 bases from J; bases unmatched to any gene: 15. Looked up from germline, CDR1 is GTSNPN and CDR2 is SVGIG (reference sequence). The CDR3 totals 14 residues. CDR3 in DNA: TGTGCCTGGAGTTTGCCAGGGGGCGTTCGAGAGGTTTTCTTT. It translates to CAWSLPGGVREVFF.

The gene calls are TRBV5-4 and TRBJ1-2; D perhaps matches TRBD1 (5 bases). Deletions cut 4 bases from V and 3 bases from J, with 10 bases between. Germline V lookup: CDR1 SGHNT, CDR2 YYREEE (reference sequence). CDR3 size: 13 residues. The chain's CDR3 is CASSNQGDYGYTF. The CDR3 coding sequence is TGTGCCAGCAGCAACCAGGGTGACTATGGCTACACCTTC.

The rearrangement uses TRBV12-3 or TRBV12-4 and TRBJ2-3; 7 bases agree with TRBD2. J gave up 6 bases and V 3 bases, and 3 bases lay outside the gene matches. This CDR3 spans 13 amino acids. This chain's CDR3 is CASSLGGEDTQYF. CDR3 DNA sequence: TGTGCCAGCAGTTTGGGAGGGGAGGATACGCAGTATTTT.